Presented here are 7 T cell receptor beta chains from one specimen sequenced in a study of cytomegalovirus exposure and HLA in healthy donors. 60 Vbeta and 13 Jbeta primers were used in PCR. Sequenced by immunoSEQ multiplex PCR; TCRdb stores in-frame clones only, minus some. The data contain under 200,000 clones, approximately 82% of them singletons. Sequenced sample: PBMCs. Source of these receptors: a woman younger than 30 in good health and CMV-seronegative.

The gene calls are TRBV9 and TRBJ2-5, with 8 bases lining up with TRBD1. The CDR3 extends over 15 amino acids. V shed 1 base, J shed 2 bases, and the junction held 4 bases outside the gene matches. CDR1 is SGDLS, CDR2 YYNGEE, per germline. CDR3 in amino acids: CASSVTQGAQETQYF. The CDR3 DNA is TGTGCCAGCAGCGTAACGCAGGGGGCTCAAGAGACCCAGTACTTC.

This clone was counted a few times. CDR3 sequence reads: CASGTDTNTEAFF. CDR3 bases: TGTGCCAGCGGAACGGACACGAACACTGAAGCTTTCTTT. The chain employs TRBV2 and TRBJ1-1; D is possibly TRBD1 (5 bases). This CDR3 comprises 13 residues. Germline loops: CDR1 SNHLY, CDR2 FYNNEI. Trimming shortened V by 8 bases and J by 1 base, and 11 bases separated the two germline ends.

This chain links TRBV4-3 with TRBJ2-1; possibly TRBD2 for D (5 bases). Germline CDR1 LGHNA, CDR2 YSLEER. There are 16 residues in the CDR3. Trimming pared 0 bases from V and 0 bases from J, leaving 9 bases between. CDR3 loop: CASSQETGSSYNEQFF. In DNA, the CDR3 is TGCGCCAGCAGCCAAGAGACGGGAAGCTCCTACAATGAGCAGTTCTTC.

The rearrangement joins TRBV30 to TRBJ2-1; D may be TRBD1 (6 bases). The germline V gene encodes CDR1 GTSNPN and CDR2 SVGIG (reference sequence). V lost 8 bases and J lost 1, with 12 bases in between. The CDR3 is 13 residues long. The CDR3 spells CARGGRSYNEQFF. For the CDR3, the DNA is TGTGCCCGAGGGGGAAGGTCCTACAATGAGCAGTTCTTC.

This clone was observed a few times. This chain uses TRBV6-1 with TRBJ1-4; D is perhaps TRBD1 (5 bases). The CDR3 is 14 amino acids. Germline assignment: CDR1 MNHNS and CDR2 SASEGT. V gave up 4 bases and J gave up 8 bases, with 14 bases separating them. The CDR3 nucleotides are TGTGCCAGCAGTGGGGACTGGGCGACGGAAAAACTGTTTTTT. As protein: CASSGDWATEKLFF.

This clone was detected once. The rearrangement uses TRBV11-3 and TRBJ2-2, with D tentatively TRBD2 (6 bases). The CDR3 consists of 15 residues. The germline gives CDR1 SGHNT, CDR2 YENEEA. V lost 8 bases and J 1 base, leaving 14 bases between the germline ends. The CDR3 spells CASGRGNKNTGELFF. DNA for the CDR3: TGTGCCAGCGGACGCGGGAACAAGAACACCGGGGAGCTGTTTTTT.

This clone turned up a few times. V gene TRBV5-1 combines with J gene TRBJ1-2, with D perhaps matching TRBD1 (6 bases). Trimming took 0 bases from V and 3 from J, leaving 6 bases between them. This CDR3 contains 13 residues. Germline lookup yields CDR1 SGHRS and CDR2 YFSETQ. The CDR3 bases are TGCGCCAGCAGCTTGGGGACAGACTATGGCTACACCTTC. Its translation is CASSLGTDYGYTF.